This TCR beta chain was obtained from a study of cytomegalovirus exposure and HLA in healthy donors. As for the study in general: It was reported in a later analysis that the same platform had been used for the 120 or so validation repertoires as for the roughly 670 first-cohort repertoires.

Produced via immunoSEQ multiplex PCR; TCRdb's table is partial and in-frame only. Of 300,000 to 400,000 clones listed, roughly 87% are singletons. This CDR3 is built from 18 residues. Losses at the gene ends were 2 bases for V and 5 bases for J; bases not matched to a gene: 11. Germline CDR1 and CDR2: SGHNT and YYREEE (reference sequence). This chain joins TRBV5-4 and TRBJ2-2; the match to TRBD2 covers 11 bases. This clonotype originated in a man younger than 40 in good health and CMV-seronegative. The specimen was PBMCs. The DNA of the CDR3 is TGTGCCAGCAGCTTAGGGCTAGCGGGGGGATATGGTACCGGGGAGCTGTTTTTT. Translated: CASSLGLAGGYGTGELFF.